This entry is about one T cell receptor beta chain. This specimen comes from a study of blood T cell repertoires in COVID-19. Deletions cut 5 bases from V and 8 bases from J, with 15 bases between. The CDR3 sequence is 14 residues long. Germline values: CDR1 SGHTA, CDR2 FQGNSA. Assay used: immunoSEQ multiplex PCR; TCRdb lists only in-frame clones, some missing. This table has approximately 390,000 clones, about 86% appearing once. Participant-reported clinical history was the basis for cohort assignment. Sequenced material: PBMCs or T cells enriched from blood (not recorded which). The TCR sequence derives from a woman in her forties or fifties who had recovered from COVID-19. The chain employs TRBV7-2 and TRBJ2-2, with D possibly TRBD1 on 6 matching bases. CDR3 DNA: TGTGCCAGCAGCCCCAGAACCGGGACAGGGGAGCTGTTTTTT. Residues: CASSPRTGTGELFF.